A selection of T cell receptor beta chains follows, all from one sample in a study of blood T cell repertoires in COVID-19. Method: immunoSEQ multiplex PCR; TCRdb's copy keeps in-frame clones and lacks some. The sample has some 100,000 clones, around 87% seen once. The sample consisted of peripheral blood. The receptors were gathered from a woman between 25 and 40 years old with acute or convalescent COVID-19. CDR3s include the opening cysteine and the closing phenylalanine or tryptophan. A D gene is named only where the DNA matches it firmly. The size entry is marked missing in some rows and otherwise reads once, few, many or a size class.

j_call	v_call	clone_size	d_call	cdr3_aa	cdr3_nt
TRBJ1-1	TRBV5-1	NA	NA	CASSLSTGLLNTEAFF	TGCGCCAGCAGCTTGTCGACAGGTCTTCTGAACACTGAAGCTTTCTTT
TRBJ2-2	TRBV7-9	NA	TRBD1	CASTLDRGNTGELFF	TGTGCCAGCACCCTCGACAGGGGGAACACCGGGGAGCTGTTTTTT
TRBJ1-4	TRBV28	NA	TRBD1	CASSTYRTGDEKLFF	TGTGCCAGCAGTACTTATAGGACAGGGGACGAAAAACTGTTTTTT
TRBJ2-7	TRBV5-6	once	TRBD2	CASSSGRESYEQYF	TGTGCCAGCAGCTCCGGGCGGGAGTCCTACGAGCAGTACTTC
TRBJ2-7	TRBV7-6	NA	NA	CASSLSGGDYEQYF	TGTGCCAGCAGCTTATCCGGGGGTGACTACGAGCAGTACTTC
TRBJ2-7	TRBV7-8	NA	NA	CASSPRGGTTRNEQYF	TGTGCCAGCAGCCCTAGGGGAGGGACAACGAGGAACGAGCAGTACTTC
TRBJ2-3	TRBV21-1	few	NA	CASSESADTQYF	TGTGCCAGCAGTGAGAGCGCAGATACGCAGTATTTT
TRBJ1-1	TRBV18	NA	TRBD1	CASEQGATNTEAFF	TGTGCCAGCGAACAGGGGGCCACAAACACTGAAGCTTTCTTT
TRBJ2-7	TRBV2	NA	TRBD1	CASSEGQAGGYEQYF	TGTGCCAGCAGTGAAGGGCAGGCAGGGGGCTACGAGCAGTACTTC
TRBJ1-1	TRBV12-3/TRBV12-4	NA	NA	CASSSGGYEAFF	TGTGCCAGCAGTTCAGGAGGGTATGAAGCTTTCTTT
TRBJ1-2	TRBV27	NA	TRBD1	CASSFSGTGDGYTF	TGTGCCAGCAGTTTTTCCGGGACAGGGGACGGCTACACCTTC
TRBJ1-2	TRBV9	NA	NA	CASSSRARAGYTF	TGTGCCAGCAGCTCCAGGGCCCGGGCTGGCTACACCTTC
TRBJ1-5	TRBV15	NA	NA	CATSRAAGVNQPQHF	TGTGCCACCAGCAGAGCAGCGGGGGTCAATCAGCCCCAGCATTTT
TRBJ1-2	TRBV6-1	NA	NA	CASSDGAASGYTF	TGTGCCAGCAGTGATGGAGCGGCCAGTGGCTACACCTTC
TRBJ1-5	TRBV28	NA	TRBD1	CASSYGQGLGPQHF	TGTGCCAGCAGTTACGGACAGGGGCTCGGTCCCCAGCATTTT
TRBJ1-1	TRBV7-8	NA	NA	CASRKNRVMNTEAFF	TGTGCCAGCAGGAAAAACAGGGTAATGAACACTGAAGCTTTCTTT
TRBJ2-2	TRBV18	NA	NA	CASSPRGFTGELFF	TGTGCCAGCTCACCGAGAGGGTTCACCGGGGAGCTGTTTTTT
TRBJ1-5	TRBV4-1	NA	NA	CASAILVSNQPQHF	TGCGCCAGCGCCATCCTAGTGAGCAATCAGCCCCAGCATTTT
TRBJ1-3	TRBV27	NA	NA	CASSSGNTIYF	TGTGCCAGCAGTTCGGGAAACACCATATATTTT
TRBJ2-7	TRBV7-2	NA	TRBD1	CASSRRQGAGYEQYF	TGTGCCAGCAGCCGGCGCCAGGGGGCGGGGTACGAGCAGTACTTC
TRBJ2-2	TRBV4-2	NA	NA	CASSLQGKRGTGELFF	TGTGCCAGCAGCCTCCAGGGGAAAAGAGGGACCGGGGAGCTGTTTTTT
TRBJ2-6	TRBV5-1	once	NA	CASSSSQGSNVLTF	TGCGCCAGCAGCAGCTCTCAGGGTTCCAACGTCCTGACTTTC
TRBJ2-7	TRBV10-3	NA	TRBD1	CAIAGTGSEQYF	TGTGCCATCGCCGGGACAGGGAGCGAGCAGTACTTC
TRBJ1-4	TRBV2	NA	NA	CASRWDSLEVNEKLFF	TGTGCCAGCAGGTGGGACTCGCTCGAGGTTAATGAAAAACTGTTTTTT
TRBJ1-1	TRBV7-3	once	TRBD1	CASSLNPPLQGASVNTEAFF	TGTGCCAGCAGCTTAAACCCCCCCCTGCAGGGGGCATCCGTGAACACTGAAGCTTTCTTT
TRBJ1-5	TRBV19	NA	TRBD1	CASSIQGWDQPQHF	TGTGCCAGTAGCATACAGGGGTGGGATCAGCCCCAGCATTTT
TRBJ2-7	TRBV6-6	NA	NA	CASSAPAYPEQYF	TGTGCCAGCTCCGCCCCCGCCTATCCCGAGCAGTACTTC
TRBJ1-6	TRBV7-9	NA	NA	CASSLGQTNSPLHF	TGTGCCAGCAGCCTCGGACAGACTAATTCACCCCTCCACTTT
TRBJ2-1	TRBV2	NA	TRBD2	CATTSEYNEQFF	TGTGCCACCACTAGCGAATACAATGAGCAGTTCTTC
TRBJ2-1	TRBV6-6	NA	TRBD2	CASSSRVSGGNNEQFF	TGTGCCAGCAGTTCACGGGTTAGCGGGGGAAACAATGAGCAGTTCTTC
TRBJ1-2	TRBV3-1/TRBV3-2	NA	NA	CASSQGGGYGYTF	TGTGCCAGCAGCCAAGGGGGGGGCTATGGCTACACCTTC
TRBJ1-6	TRBV6-6	NA	NA	CASSYVGGPNSPLHF	TGTGCCAGCAGTTACGTGGGGGGACCTAATTCACCCCTCCACTTT
TRBJ1-5	TRBV28	NA	NA	CASSSLQGSHQPQHF	TGTGCCAGCAGTTCACTTCAGGGATCCCATCAGCCCCAGCATTTT
TRBJ2-7	TRBV27	NA	TRBD1	CASSPDREYEQYF	TGTGCCAGCAGCCCCGACAGGGAGTACGAGCAGTACTTC
TRBJ2-2	TRBV7-9	once	NA	CASSLLLSGELFF	TGTGCCAGCAGCCTTCTTCTTAGTGGGGAGCTGTTTTTT
TRBJ2-1	TRBV18	NA	TRBD2	CASSLSRTSVSYNEQFF	TGTGCCAGCTCCCTCTCTCGGACTAGCGTGTCCTACAATGAGCAGTTCTTC
TRBJ1-5	TRBV28	NA	NA	CASRPTWEQPQHF	TGTGCCAGCAGGCCAACCTGGGAGCAGCCCCAGCATTTT
TRBJ1-6	TRBV2	NA	TRBD1	CASNGQGFGSPLHF	TGTGCCAGCAACGGACAGGGGTTCGGTTCACCCCTCCACTTT
TRBJ2-2	TRBV28	NA	NA	CASRRGDSNTGELFF	TGTGCCAGCAGACGGGGAGACTCGAACACCGGGGAGCTGTTTTTT
TRBJ2-1	TRBV5-1	few	TRBD2	CASSPERGGLDEQFF	TGCGCCAGCAGTCCCGAGCGGGGGGGCCTTGATGAGCAGTTCTTC
TRBJ2-7	TRBV5-1	NA	TRBD1	CASSCLQGRLYEQYF	TGCGCCAGCAGCTGTCTACAGGGGCGACTCTACGAGCAGTACTTC
TRBJ1-1	TRBV27	once	NA	CASRQNTEAFF	TGTGCCAGCAGACAGAACACTGAAGCTTTCTTT
TRBJ1-5	TRBV14	NA	TRBD1	CASSQGQGKTPQHF	TGTGCCAGCAGCCAGGGACAGGGCAAAACGCCCCAGCATTTT
TRBJ2-1	TRBV5-1	NA	TRBD2	CASSLGPLGGGNEQFF	TGCGCCAGCAGCTTAGGGCCCCTGGGGGGAGGGAATGAGCAGTTCTTC
TRBJ1-1	TRBV2	once	TRBD1	CATTGVGAEAFF	TGTGCCACCACAGGGGTGGGCGCTGAAGCTTTCTTT
TRBJ2-1	TRBV4-1	NA	TRBD2	CASSHLSGGLNEQFF	TGCGCCAGCAGCCATCTTAGCGGGGGGCTCAATGAGCAGTTCTTC
TRBJ2-2	TRBV4-1	NA	NA	CASSQVNRYTGELFF	TGCGCCAGCAGCCAAGTGAACAGATACACCGGGGAGCTGTTTTTT
TRBJ1-4	TRBV28	NA	NA	CASTFGGTREKLFF	TGTGCCAGCACTTTCGGGGGGACGAGAGAAAAACTGTTTTTT
TRBJ2-7	TRBV28	NA	TRBD2	CATYSGGSSYEQYF	TGTGCCACCTATAGCGGGGGATCCTCCTACGAGCAGTACTTC
TRBJ1-4	TRBV11-2	once	TRBD1	CASSLFRGNEKLFF	TGTGCCAGCAGCTTATTCAGGGGGAATGAAAAACTGTTTTTT
TRBJ2-3	TRBV28	NA	NA	CASPSGTDTQYF	TGTGCCAGCCCCTCCGGCACAGATACGCAGTATTTT
TRBJ2-7	TRBV2	NA	TRBD1	CASSGGQSYEQYF	TGTGCCAGCAGTGGGGGACAGTCCTACGAGCAGTACTTC
TRBJ2-3	TRBV15	once	NA	CATSRGERSSTDTQYF	TGTGCCACCAGCAGGGGCGAAAGGTCTAGCACAGATACGCAGTATTTT
TRBJ1-3	TRBV5-4	NA	NA	CASSLAGLSPIYF	TGTGCCAGCAGCTTGGCAGGCCTTTCCCCGATATATTTT
TRBJ1-4	TRBV2	NA	NA	CASSPQAGPANEKLFF	TGTGCCAGCAGTCCGCAAGCGGGACCGGCTAATGAAAAACTGTTTTTT
TRBJ1-4	TRBV7-6	NA	NA	CASSSRGRDEKLFF	TGTGCCAGCAGCTCAAGGGGTAGAGATGAAAAACTGTTTTTT